The 9 T cell receptor beta chains in this list originate from one sample, sequenced in a study of blood T cell repertoires in COVID-19 (dated by TCRdb to 2018 to 2020). Library preparation was by the immunoSEQ multiplex PCR assay. TCRdb holds this immuneACCESS table with in-frame rearrangements only. Some clones are missing; in checked studies, unresolved V genes explain under half, and the rest has no known cause. The sample table lists approximately 110,000 clones, approximately 90% of them with a count of one. The ten largest account for about 32% of the sample. Sequenced: peripheral blood. The receptors originated from an elderly woman with acute or convalescent COVID-19.

The rearrangement joins TRBV9 to TRBJ2-1; a weak D match, TRBD1 (5 bases). The CDR3 has 15 amino acids. From germline, CDR1 is SGDLS and CDR2 YYNGEE. V lost 2 bases and J 0 bases, leaving 9 bases between the germline ends. CDR3 in DNA: TGTGCCAGCAGCGTCGTTCAGGGCTCCTACAATGAGCAGTTCTTC. Translated, it gives CASSVVQGSYNEQFF.

This clone came up once. This chain connects TRBV28 to TRBJ1-5, with a weak D call TRBD1 (5 bases). There are 12 residues in the CDR3. The germline V and J ends were trimmed by 6 bases and 8 bases, with 11 bases remaining between them. Germline CDR1 and CDR2: MDHEN and SYDVKM. CDR3 in amino acids: CASREQVKPQHF. CDR3 DNA: TGTGCCAGCAGAGAACAGGTTAAGCCCCAGCATTTT.

The chain is built from TRBV9 and TRBJ1-2; D call uncertain. The CDR3 is 12 amino acids. Deletions cut 7 bases from V and 8 bases from J, with 15 bases between. From germline, CDR1 is SGDLS and CDR2 YYNGEE. CDR3 DNA sequence: TGTGCCAGCTGGAAGGATTTGCGGGGCTACACCTTC. Translated: CASWKDLRGYTF.

This chain uses TRBV18 with TRBJ1-1; D may be TRBD1 (5 bases). Germline assignment: CDR1 KGHSH and CDR2 LQKENI. Trimming cost V 0 bases and J 5 bases, with 10 bases left between them. The CDR3 consists of 14 residues. CDR3 bases: TGTGCCAGCTCACCACCTTCAAGGACAACTGAAGCTTTCTTT. Translation gives CASSPPSRTTEAFF. The full variable domain, in which reference TRBV18 and TRBJ1-1 provide the parts outside the CDR3, is NAGVMQNPRHLVRRRGQEARLRCSPMKGHSHVYWYRQLPEEGLKFMVYLQKENIIDESGMPKERFSAEFPKEGPSILRIQQVVRGDSAAYFCASSPPSRTTEAFFGQGTRLTVV.

The J gene is TRBJ2-7, the V gene TRBV12-2; the table's D call, TRBD2, was not checked against the DNA. TRBV12-2 is shown as a pseudogene. The CDR3 loop spans 16 amino acids. The CDR3 region has the DNA TGTGCAAGTCGCCGGGACTATCTAGTGAACTCCTACGAGCAGTACTTC. It is translated as CASRRDYLVNSYEQYF.

A single count supports this clone. The chain links TRBV19 to TRBJ2-1, with 12 bases that match TRBD1. From germline, CDR1 is LNHDA and CDR2 SQIVND (reference sequence). The CDR3 length is 16 residues. V was clipped by 7 bases and J by 8 bases; unmatched bases: 12. CDR3 in amino acids: CASTARAGTGGYEQFF. The CDR3 region has the DNA TGTGCCAGTACCGCGAGAGCCGGGACAGGGGGCTATGAGCAGTTCTTC.

The CDR3 sequence: CASSESGSGELFF. The CDR3 coding sequence is TGTGCCAGCAGTGAGTCAGGGTCCGGGGAGCTGTTTTTT. The chain has TRBV2 and TRBJ2-2, with D possibly TRBD1 on 5 matching bases. V lost 3 bases, J lost 6 bases, and 8 bases lay in between. The CDR3 has 13 amino acids. Germline lookup yields CDR1 SNHLY and CDR2 FYNNEI.

This chain uses TRBV18 with TRBJ1-1, with a tentative D call TRBD1 (6 bases). This CDR3 has 14 residues. The V gene lost 10 bases and the J gene lost 6 bases, with 21 bases spanning the gap. Germline CDR1 and CDR2: KGHSH and LQKENI. CDR3 sequence: CATQPQTGFAEAFF. The CDR3 DNA is TGTGCCACCCAGCCACAGACAGGTTTCGCTGAAGCTTTCTTT. The whole variable domain, filled in from reference TRBV18 and TRBJ1-1, reads NAGVMQNPRHLVRRRGQEARLRCSPMKGHSHVYWYRQLPEEGLKFMVYLQKENIIDESGMPKERFSAEFPKEGPSILRIQQVVRGDSAAYFCATQPQTGFAEAFFGQGTRLTVV.

This chain joins TRBV28 and TRBJ2-7; 9 bases agree with TRBD2. The CDR3 loop spans 14 amino acids. From germline, CDR1 is MDHEN and CDR2 SYDVKM. V gave up 1 base and J gave up 8 bases; unmatched junction bases: 6. The CDR3 bases are TGTGCCAGCAGTTTATCAGCGGGGGGAACGAAGCAGTACTTC. Its protein product is CASSLSAGGTKQYF.